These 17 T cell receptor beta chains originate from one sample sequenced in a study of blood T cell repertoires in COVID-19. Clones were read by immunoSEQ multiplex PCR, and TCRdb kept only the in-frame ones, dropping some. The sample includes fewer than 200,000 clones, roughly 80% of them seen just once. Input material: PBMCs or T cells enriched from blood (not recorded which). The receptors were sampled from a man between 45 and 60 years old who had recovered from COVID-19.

CDR3 bases: TGTGCCAGCAGTCGTGGGGGGGGTTGGCAGTTCTTC. Its translation is CASSRGGGWQFF. The chain couples TRBV6-5 to TRBJ2-1; 7 nucleotides match TRBD2. Germline assignment: CDR1 MNHEY and CDR2 SVGAGI. Unmatched junction bases numbered 7, after V lost 5 bases and J lost 12 bases. This CDR3 has 12 amino acids.

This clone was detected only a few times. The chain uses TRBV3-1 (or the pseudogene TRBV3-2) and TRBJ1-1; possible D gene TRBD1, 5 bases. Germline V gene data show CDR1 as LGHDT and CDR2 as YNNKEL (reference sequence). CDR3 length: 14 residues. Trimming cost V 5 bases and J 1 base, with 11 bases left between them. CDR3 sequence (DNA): TGTGCCAGCAGCTGGCTTCAGGGGAACACTGAAGCTTTCTTT. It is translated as CASSWLQGNTEAFF.

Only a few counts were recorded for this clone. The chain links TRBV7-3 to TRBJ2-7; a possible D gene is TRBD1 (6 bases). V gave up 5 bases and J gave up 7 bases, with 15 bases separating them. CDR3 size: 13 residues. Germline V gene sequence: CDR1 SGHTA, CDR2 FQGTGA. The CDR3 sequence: CASSQTQGYEQYF. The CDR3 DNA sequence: TGTGCCAGCAGCCAAACACAGGGATATGAGCAGTACTTC.

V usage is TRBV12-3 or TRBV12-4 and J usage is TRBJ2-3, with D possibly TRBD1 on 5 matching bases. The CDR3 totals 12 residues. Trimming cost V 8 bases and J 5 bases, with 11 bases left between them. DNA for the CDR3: TGTGCCAGCGCCCTTCAGGGAGATACGCAGTATTTT. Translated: CASALQGDTQYF.

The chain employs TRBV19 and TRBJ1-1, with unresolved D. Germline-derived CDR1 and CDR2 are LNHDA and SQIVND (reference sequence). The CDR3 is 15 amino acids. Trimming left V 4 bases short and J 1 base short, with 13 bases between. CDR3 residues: CASSTLLEGNTEAFF. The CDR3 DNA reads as TGTGCCAGTAGTACGCTTTTAGAGGGGAACACTGAAGCTTTCTTT.

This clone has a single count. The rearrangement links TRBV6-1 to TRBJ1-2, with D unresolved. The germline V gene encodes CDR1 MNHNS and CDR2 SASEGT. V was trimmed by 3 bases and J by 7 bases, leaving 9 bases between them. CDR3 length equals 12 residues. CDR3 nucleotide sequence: TGTGCCAGCAGTGATGGAGGGCTTGGCTACACCTTC. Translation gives CASSDGGLGYTF.

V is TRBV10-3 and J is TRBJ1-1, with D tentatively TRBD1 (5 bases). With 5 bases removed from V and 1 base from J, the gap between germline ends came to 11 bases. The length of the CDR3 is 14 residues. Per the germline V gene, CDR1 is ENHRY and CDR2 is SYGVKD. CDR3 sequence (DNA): TGTGCCATCAGTCGTGACAGAACGAACACTGAAGCTTTCTTT. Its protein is CAISRDRTNTEAFF.

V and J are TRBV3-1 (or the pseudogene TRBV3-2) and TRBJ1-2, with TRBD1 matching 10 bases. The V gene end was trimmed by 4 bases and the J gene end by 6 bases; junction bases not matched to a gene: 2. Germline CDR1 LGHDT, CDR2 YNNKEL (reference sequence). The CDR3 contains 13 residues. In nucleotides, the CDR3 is TGTGCCAGCAGCCGCGGGACAGGGGATGGCTACACCTTC. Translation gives CASSRGTGDGYTF.

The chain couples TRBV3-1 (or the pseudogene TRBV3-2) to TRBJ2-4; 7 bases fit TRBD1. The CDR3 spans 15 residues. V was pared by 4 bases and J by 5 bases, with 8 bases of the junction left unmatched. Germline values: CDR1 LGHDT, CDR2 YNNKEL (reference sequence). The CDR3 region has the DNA TGTGCCAGCAGCCGTCGGGGACAGAGAGAAAACATTCAGTACTTC. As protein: CASSRRGQRENIQYF.

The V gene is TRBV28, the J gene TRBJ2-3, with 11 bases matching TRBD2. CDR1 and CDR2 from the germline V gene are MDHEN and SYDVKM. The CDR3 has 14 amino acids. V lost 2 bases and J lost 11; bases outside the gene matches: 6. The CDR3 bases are TGTGCCAGCAGTTTAATGGCTAGCGGGGGGTTGCAGTATTTT. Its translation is CASSLMASGGLQYF.

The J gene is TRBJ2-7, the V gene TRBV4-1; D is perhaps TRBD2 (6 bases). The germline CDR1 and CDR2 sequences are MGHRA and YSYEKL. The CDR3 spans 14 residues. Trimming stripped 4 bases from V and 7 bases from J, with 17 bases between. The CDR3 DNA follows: TGCGCCAGCAGCCTCCCGGGAGCGAAATGGGAGCAGTACTTC. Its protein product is CASSLPGAKWEQYF.

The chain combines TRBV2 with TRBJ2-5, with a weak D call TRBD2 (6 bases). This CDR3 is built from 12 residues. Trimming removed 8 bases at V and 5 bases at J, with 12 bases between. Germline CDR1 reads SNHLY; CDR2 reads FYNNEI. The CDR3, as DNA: TGTGCCAGCCGGGCGGGGCTTGAGACCCAGTACTTC. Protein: CASRAGLETQYF.

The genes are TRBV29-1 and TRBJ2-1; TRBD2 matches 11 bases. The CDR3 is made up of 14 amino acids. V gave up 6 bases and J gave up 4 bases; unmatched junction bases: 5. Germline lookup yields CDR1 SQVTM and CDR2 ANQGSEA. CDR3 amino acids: CSVAGTSGYNEQFF. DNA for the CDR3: TGCAGCGTAGCCGGGACTAGCGGTTACAATGAGCAGTTCTTC.

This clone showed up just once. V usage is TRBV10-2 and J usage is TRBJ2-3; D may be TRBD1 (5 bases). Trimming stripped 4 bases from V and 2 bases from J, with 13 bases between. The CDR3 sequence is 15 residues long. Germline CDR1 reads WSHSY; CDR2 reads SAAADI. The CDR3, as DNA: TGCGCCAGCAGTGCCCCAGACAGACACACAGATACGCAGTATTTT. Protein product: CASSAPDRHTDTQYF.

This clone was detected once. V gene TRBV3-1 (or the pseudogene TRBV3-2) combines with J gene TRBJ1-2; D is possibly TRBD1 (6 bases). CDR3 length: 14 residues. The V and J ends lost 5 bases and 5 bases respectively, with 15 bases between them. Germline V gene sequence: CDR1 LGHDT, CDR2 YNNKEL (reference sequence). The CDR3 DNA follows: TGTGCCAGCAGCGACCAACAGGGAAAATATGGCTACACCTTC. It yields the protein CASSDQQGKYGYTF.

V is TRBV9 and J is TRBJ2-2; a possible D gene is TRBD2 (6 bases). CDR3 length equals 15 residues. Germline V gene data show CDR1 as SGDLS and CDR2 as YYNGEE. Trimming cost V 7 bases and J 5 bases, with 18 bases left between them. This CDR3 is CASGRGLRGTGELFF. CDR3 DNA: TGTGCCAGCGGGCGGGGTTTAAGAGGTACCGGGGAGCTGTTTTTT.

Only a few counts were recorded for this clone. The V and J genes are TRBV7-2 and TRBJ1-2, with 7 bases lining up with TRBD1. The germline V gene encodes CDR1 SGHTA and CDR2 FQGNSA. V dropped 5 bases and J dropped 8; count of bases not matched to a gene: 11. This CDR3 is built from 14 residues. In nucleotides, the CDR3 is TGTGCCAGCAGCCCGGGACAGATCTTCCGCGGCTACACCTTC. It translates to CASSPGQIFRGYTF.